This T cell receptor beta chain was sequenced in a study of control samples from healthy donors and cancer patients. This clone turned up a few times. Clones were read by immunoSEQ multiplex PCR, and TCRdb kept only the in-frame ones, dropping some. The sample holds roughly 2,000 clones; 95% to 97% are singletons and the top ten take approximately 10%. Between the trimmed V and J ends, which lost 0 bases and 7 bases, there was a span of 15 bases. The V gene's germline CDR1 is MGHRA and CDR2 YSYEKL. This CDR3 is built from 15 residues. This TCR was sampled from a man aged 65 to 85 with colorectal cancer. V and J are TRBV4-1 and TRBJ1-2, with D perhaps TRBD1 (6 bases). The sample comprised PBMCs. As DNA, the CDR3 is TGCGCCAGCAGCCAAGATCAGGGGACGTCGAGTGGCTACACCTTC. This codes for CASSQDQGTSSGYTF.